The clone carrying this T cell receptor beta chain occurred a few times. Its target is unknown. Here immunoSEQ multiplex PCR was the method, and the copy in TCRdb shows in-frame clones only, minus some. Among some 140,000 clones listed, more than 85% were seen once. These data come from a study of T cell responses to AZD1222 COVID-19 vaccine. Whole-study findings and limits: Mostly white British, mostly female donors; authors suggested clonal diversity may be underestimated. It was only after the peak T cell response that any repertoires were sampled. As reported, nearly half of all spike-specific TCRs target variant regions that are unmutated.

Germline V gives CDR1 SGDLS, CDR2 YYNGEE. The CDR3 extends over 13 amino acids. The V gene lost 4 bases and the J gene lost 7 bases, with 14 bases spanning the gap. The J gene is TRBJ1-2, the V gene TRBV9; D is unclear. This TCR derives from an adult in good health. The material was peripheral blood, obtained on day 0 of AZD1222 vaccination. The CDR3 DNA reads TGTGCCAGCAGCTTCGTTGTTGGGGTTGGCTACACCTTC. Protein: CASSFVVGVGYTF.